This T cell receptor beta chain was profiled in a study of CD8 T cells in Susac syndrome. Turning to the study itself: When blood was drawn, patients with Susac syndrome were on intravenous immunoglobulin alone, on corticosteroids, or therapy-naive. Study-level points and caveats: The study acknowledged a relatively small number of individuals in its TCR sequencing and HLA analysis. Susac-specific public clones in total CD8+ repertoires numbered about 17; in CD8+ TEMRA repertoires, they numbered roughly 5.

On this clonotype: Its antigen is not identified.

RNA in amounts of about 0.45 to 1 ug was reverse transcribed with random hexamers. Amplification of TCR beta CDR3 used immunoSEQ multiplex PCR across 54 Vbeta and 13 Jbeta. TCRdb reanalysed the immunoSEQ multiplex PCR reads using MiXCR and keeps one entry per CDR3 protein. The sample shows around 200,000 distinct CDR3 sequences, approximately 95% of them seen only once. Germline V CDR1 and CDR2: GTSNPN, SVGIG (reference sequence). The V end lost 2 bases, the J end lost 6 bases, and 14 bases lay between the germline ends. The CDR3 runs 13 residues. The clonotype comes from a human donor with Susac syndrome. The rearrangement joins TRBV30 to TRBJ2-7; D possibly corresponds to TRBD2 (6 bases). The specimen sequenced was CD8+ T cells from PBMCs. CDR3 DNA: TGTGCCTGGAGTCCCGCGGGGTTGAGCGAGCAGTACTTC. Encoded protein: CAWSPAGLSEQYF.